This passage covers 8 T cell receptor beta chains from one sample sequenced in a study of cytomegalovirus exposure and HLA in healthy donors. Both 60 Vbeta primers and 13 Jbeta primers went into the PCR. Produced via immunoSEQ multiplex PCR; TCRdb's table is partial and in-frame only. The repertoire has 130,000 or so clones, roughly 86% of them found once; the top ten carry roughly 3.1%. The sample consisted of PBMCs. The receptors were gathered from a man aged 18 to 30 in good health and CMV-seropositive.

This sequence joins TRBV6-5 and TRBJ2-5; 12 bases agree with TRBD1. Germline-derived CDR1 and CDR2 are MNHEY and SVGAGI. The CDR3 runs 14 residues. Losses at the gene ends were 8 bases for V and 4 bases for J; bases not matched to a gene: 5. The CDR3 region is CASSRDRGLETQYF. For the CDR3, the DNA is TGTGCCAGCTCCCGGGACAGGGGGCTAGAGACCCAGTACTTC.

The chain links TRBV5-1 to TRBJ2-7; D perhaps matches TRBD1 (5 bases). The CDR3 loop spans 12 amino acids. The V gene lost 0 bases and the J gene lost 7 bases, with 8 bases spanning the gap. Germline CDR1 reads SGHRS; CDR2 reads YFSETQ. CDR3 DNA sequence: TGCGCCAGCAGCTTGGCAGGGCGGGAGCAGTACTTC. It yields the protein CASSLAGREQYF.

The J gene is TRBJ2-1, the V gene TRBV5-1; 9 bases agree with TRBD2. V lost 7 bases to trimming and J lost 9 bases; unmatched junction nucleotides: 11. CDR1 is SGHRS and CDR2 is YFSETQ in the germline V gene. The CDR3 has 14 amino acids. The CDR3 is CASHIAGASGEQFF. The DNA for the CDR3 is TGCGCCAGCCATATAGCGGGAGCGTCTGGTGAGCAGTTCTTC.

V is TRBV28 and J is TRBJ2-7; TRBD1 matches at 8 bases. The germline V gene encodes CDR1 MDHEN and CDR2 SYDVKM. Losses at the gene ends were 6 bases for V and 6 bases for J; bases not matched to a gene: 13. The CDR3 is 15 residues long. The CDR3, as DNA: TGTGCCAGCAGCCCACTGGACAGGGTCTGGGGCGAGCAGTACTTC. This codes for CASSPLDRVWGEQYF. Full variable domain (rest looked up from reference TRBV28 and TRBJ2-7): DVKVTQSSRYLVKRTGEKVFLECVQDMDHENMFWYRQDPGLGLRLIYFSYDVKMKEKGDIPEGYSVSREKKERFSLILESASTNQTSMYLCASSPLDRVWGEQYFGPGTRLTVT.

The chain joins TRBV5-1 to TRBJ2-7; TRBD1 aligns across 8 bases. After removal of 3 bases from V and 7 bases from J, the junction contained 9 bases not matched to a gene. This CDR3 has 14 residues. The germline CDR1 and CDR2 sequences are SGHRS and YFSETQ. The CDR3 spells CASSYGQGLGEQYF. The CDR3 nucleotides read TGCGCCAGCAGCTATGGACAGGGATTGGGGGAGCAGTACTTC.

Only one count was recorded for this clone. This chain joins TRBV6-1 and TRBJ2-7; D may be TRBD2 (6 bases). The V and J ends lost 2 bases and 3 bases respectively, with 17 bases between them. The germline V gene encodes CDR1 MNHNS and CDR2 SASEGT. The CDR3 consists of 16 residues. The CDR3 coding sequence is TGTGCCAGCAGTGAACCAACCGCGGGACGGCGCTACGAGCAGTACTTC. This translates into CASSEPTAGRRYEQYF.

Details on this clone: Different DNA sequences within this sample yield the same CDR3. This chain links TRBV14 with TRBJ1-1; D not certain. Germline V gene data show CDR1 as SGHDN and CDR2 as FVKESK. This CDR3 has 14 residues. V shed 0 bases and J shed 5 bases, with 10 bases lying between them. The CDR3 here is CASSQEVAGTEAFF. In DNA, the CDR3 is TGTGCCAGCAGCCAAGAAGTGGCGGGAACTGAAGCTTTCTTT.

The genes are TRBV27 and TRBJ1-5, with D perhaps matching TRBD1 (5 bases). The CDR3 is 15 amino acids. Per germline, CDR1 MNHEY and CDR2 SMNVEV (reference sequence). V was shortened by 5 bases and J by 6 bases, with 17 bases between the two germline ends. In nucleotides, the CDR3 is TGTGCCAGCAGTGGCACAACGGGGGGTAGTCAGCCCCAGCATTTT. Translation: CASSGTTGGSQPQHF.